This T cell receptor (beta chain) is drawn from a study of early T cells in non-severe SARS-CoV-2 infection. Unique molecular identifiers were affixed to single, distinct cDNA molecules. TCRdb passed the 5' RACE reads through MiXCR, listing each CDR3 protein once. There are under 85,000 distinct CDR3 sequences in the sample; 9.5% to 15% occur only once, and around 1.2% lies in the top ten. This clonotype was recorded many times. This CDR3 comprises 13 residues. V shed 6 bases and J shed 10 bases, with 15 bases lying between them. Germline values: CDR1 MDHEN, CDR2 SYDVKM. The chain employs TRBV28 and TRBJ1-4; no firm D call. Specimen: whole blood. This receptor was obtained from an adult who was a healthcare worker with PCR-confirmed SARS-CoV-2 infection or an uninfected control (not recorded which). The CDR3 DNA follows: TGTGCCAGCAGCCGGACCACTCCAGGAAAACTGTTTTTT. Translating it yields CASSRTTPGKLFF.